This is a list of T cell receptor beta chains from one sample in a study of blood T cell repertoires in COVID-19. TCRdb's copy holds only in-frame clones and misses some; the assay was immunoSEQ multiplex PCR. The sample consists of around 170,000 clones, around 80% of them appearing once. Sequencing was done on a sample of PBMCs or T cells enriched from blood (not recorded which). These receptors all come from a man aged 55-75 years who had been exposed to COVID-19. Each CDR3 is given with its conserved first and last residue. A D gene is named only where the DNA matches it firmly. For some rows the clone size is stated as once, few or many, or as a class when expanded; others skip it.

j_call v_call clone_size d_call cdr3_aa cdr3_nt
TRBJ2-2 TRBV18 NA TRBD2 CASSPSSGSTGELFF TGTGCCAGCTCACCATCCAGCGGGAGCACCGGGGAGCTGTTTTTT
TRBJ1-3 TRBV6-5 NA NA CASSSGLSGNTIYF TGTGCCAGCAGCTCGGGACTCTCTGGAAACACCATATATTTT
TRBJ1-1 TRBV11-2 NA TRBD1 CASSPFDRGHTEAFF TGTGCCAGCAGCCCCTTCGACAGGGGGCATACTGAAGCTTTCTTT
TRBJ1-4 TRBV18 NA NA CASSPTGTINEKLFF TGTGCCAGCTCACCAACAGGGACCATCAATGAAAAACTGTTTTTT
TRBJ1-1 TRBV6-1 NA TRBD1 CASSAGQGLLNTEAFF TGTGCCAGCAGTGCGGGACAGGGACTTTTGAACACTGAAGCTTTCTTT
TRBJ2-7 TRBV30 NA NA CAHAPRLDEQYF TGTGCTCACGCCCCCAGGCTCGACGAGCAGTACTTC
TRBJ2-5 TRBV6-1 few NA CASSDGNQETQYF TGTGCCAGCAGTGACGGGAACCAAGAGACCCAGTACTTC
TRBJ1-1 TRBV28 NA NA CASSTPTLQGIGAFF TGTGCCAGCAGCACACCAACCCTCCAGGGGATAGGAGCTTTCTTT
TRBJ2-1 TRBV15 NA TRBD2 CATSRASGTSYNEQFF TGTGCCACCAGCAGAGCAAGCGGGACCTCCTACAATGAGCAGTTCTTC
TRBJ1-6 TRBV7-3 NA NA CASSPTHRDGSPLHF TGTGCCAGCAGCCCCACCCACAGGGACGGGTCACCCCTCCACTTT
TRBJ2-7 TRBV29-1 NA NA CSAGDSYEQYF TGCAGCGCCGGGGACTCCTACGAGCAGTACTTC
TRBJ1-2 TRBV12-3/TRBV12-4 NA TRBD1 CASSSDRAHGYTF TGTGCCAGCAGTTCGGACAGGGCCCATGGCTACACCTTC
TRBJ1-5 TRBV7-6 NA NA CASSLGQNNQPQHF TGTGCCAGCAGCTTAGGTCAGAACAATCAGCCCCAGCATTTT
TRBJ2-7 TRBV6-1 NA NA CASSESLQVGSYEQYF TGTGCCAGCAGTGAATCACTGCAGGTCGGCTCCTACGAGCAGTACTTC
TRBJ2-1 TRBV12-3/TRBV12-4 NA TRBD1 CASNTQGQQEQFF TGTGCCAGCAATACCCAGGGACAGCAAGAGCAGTTCTTC
TRBJ2-3 TRBV27 NA TRBD1 CASSSPGQGVDTQYF TGTGCCAGCAGTTCGCCGGGACAGGGGGTGGATACGCAGTATTTT
TRBJ2-1 TRBV25-1 NA TRBD1 CASSELPTGTAHNEQFF TGTGCCAGCAGTGAATTACCGACCGGGACAGCGCACAATGAGCAGTTCTTC
TRBJ2-5 TRBV14 NA NA CASSHVVRQETQYF TGTGCCAGCAGCCATGTCGTGCGACAAGAGACCCAGTACTTC
TRBJ2-1 TRBV14 NA TRBD1 CASSRRDRANEQFF TGTGCCAGCAGCCGTCGGGACAGGGCGAATGAGCAGTTCTTC
TRBJ1-6 TRBV7-9 NA NA CASSLGQAFNSPLHF TGTGCCAGCAGCTTGGGCCAGGCCTTTAATTCACCCCTCCACTTT
TRBJ1-1 TRBV19 NA NA CASSIPSGAADTEAFF TGTGCCAGTAGTATCCCCTCAGGGGCGGCGGACACTGAAGCTTTCTTT
TRBJ2-5 TRBV10-3 NA NA CAISDNPETQYF TGTGCCATCAGTGATAATCCAGAGACCCAGTACTTC
TRBJ2-3 TRBV7-2 few TRBD2 CASNPGLATDTQYF TGTGCCAGCAACCCGGGACTAGCCACAGATACGCAGTATTTT
TRBJ2-1 TRBV4-1 NA NA CASSQVQAGDEQFF TGCGCCAGCAGCCAAGTGCAGGCCGGGGATGAGCAGTTCTTC
TRBJ2-7 TRBV12-3/TRBV12-4 NA NA CASRYDIYEQYF TGTGCCAGCAGGTACGACATCTACGAGCAGTACTTC
TRBJ1-5 TRBV19 once NA CASSGGSARQPQHF TGTGCCAGTAGTGGGGGGTCCGCGAGGCAGCCCCAGCATTTT
TRBJ1-1 TRBV5-1 NA NA CASSLTGGTEAFF TGCGCCAGCAGCTTGACGGGAGGTACTGAAGCTTTCTTT
TRBJ2-1 TRBV7-3 NA NA CASSLGAARYNEQFF TGTGCCAGCAGCTTGGGAGCGGCAAGATACAATGAGCAGTTCTTC
TRBJ2-6 TRBV11-3 NA TRBD1 CASSPVTGAGANVLTF TGTGCCAGCAGCCCTGTGACAGGGGCTGGGGCCAACGTCCTGACTTTC
TRBJ1-2 TRBV5-1 once TRBD1 CASSSADRDYGYTF TGCGCCAGCAGCTCGGCCGACAGGGACTATGGCTACACCTTC
TRBJ2-1 TRBV11-2 NA TRBD2 CASSLVTSGRSPWEQFF TGTGCCAGCAGCTTAGTAACTAGCGGGAGGAGCCCGTGGGAGCAGTTCTTC
TRBJ1-2 TRBV14 NA TRBD1 CASSQGPWTGKGSYGYTF TGTGCCAGCAGCCAAGGACCTTGGACAGGGAAGGGGAGCTATGGCTACACCTTC
TRBJ2-3 TRBV9 NA TRBD2 CASSGGGTDTQYF TGTGCCAGCAGCGGGGGGGGAACAGATACGCAGTATTTT
TRBJ2-4 TRBV11-3 NA TRBD1 CASSFGRDSKNIQYF TGTGCCAGCAGCTTCGGCCGGGACAGCAAAAACATTCAGTACTTC
TRBJ2-5 TRBV2 few TRBD2 CASSQGLAGVETQYF TGTGCCAGCAGCCAGGGACTAGCGGGAGTGGAGACCCAGTACTTC
TRBJ1-1 TRBV6-5 NA NA CASRSGDTEAFF TGTGCCAGCAGATCAGGGGACACTGAAGCTTTCTTT
TRBJ1-2 TRBV29-1 NA NA CSVDSGFNYGYTF TGCAGCGTTGATTCGGGGTTCAACTATGGCTACACCTTC
TRBJ1-4 TRBV30 once NA CAWGKGGEKWFF TGTGCCTGGGGAAAAGGGGGGGAAAAGTGGTTTTTT
TRBJ1-2 TRBV28 once NA CASSPPLAGEGYTF TGTGCCAGCAGTCCCCCCCTCGCAGGGGAGGGCTACACCTTC
TRBJ1-4 TRBV7-9 NA NA CASSLDTTNEKLFF TGTGCCAGCAGCTTAGACACAACTAATGAAAAACTGTTTTTT
TRBJ1-1 TRBV19 NA TRBD1 CASSIDLGTGGARTEAFF TGTGCCAGTAGTATAGATCTGGGGACAGGGGGCGCGCGGACTGAAGCTTTCTTT
TRBJ1-1 TRBV5-8 NA NA CASSFRGSTEAFF TGTGCCAGCAGCTTCAGGGGCAGCACTGAAGCTTTCTTT
TRBJ1-1 TRBV27 once TRBD1 CDRMQGVIITEAFF TGTGACAGGATGCAGGGGGTCATAATCACTGAAGCTTTCTTT
TRBJ1-6 TRBV6-6 many TRBD1 CASSRVNRGRIYNSPLHF TGTGCCAGCAGTCGGGTTAACAGGGGGCGAATATATAATTCACCCCTCCACTTT
TRBJ1-2 TRBV30 NA NA CAWGDPAFGRGGYTF TGTGCCTGGGGGGACCCGGCCTTTGGGAGGGGTGGCTACACCTTC
TRBJ1-1 TRBV19 NA NA CASSRRGLTEAFF TGTGCCAGTAGTCGCCGAGGGCTCACTGAAGCTTTCTTT
TRBJ2-5 TRBV11-2 NA TRBD2 CASSSRLAGGPRETQYF TGTGCCAGCAGCTCCCGACTAGCGGGAGGGCCTAGAGAGACCCAGTACTTC